The 4 T cell receptor beta chains below were found in one sample sequenced in a study of early T cells in non-severe SARS-CoV-2 infection. TCRdb fed the 5' RACE reads into MiXCR, producing one record per CDR3 protein. The table lists about 71,000 distinct CDR3 sequences, 13% to 15% of them singletons. Sequenced material: whole blood, taken at baseline. The origin of the receptors is an adult who was a healthcare worker with PCR-confirmed SARS-CoV-2 infection or an uninfected control (not recorded which).

In its sample, this clonotype was seen many times. This chain joins TRBV7-3 and TRBJ2-2; no clear D gene. CDR1 and CDR2 (germline): SGHTA, FQGTGA. The V end lost 5 bases, the J end lost 1 base, and 14 bases lay between the germline ends. The CDR3 has 16 residues. This CDR3 reads CASSPRWTLNTGELFF. Here the CDR3 DNA reads TGTGCCAGCAGCCCTCGGTGGACCTTGAACACCGGGGAGCTGTTTTTT.

V and J are TRBV6-4 and TRBJ2-1; a weak D match, TRBD1 (6 bases). Trimming took off 6 bases at V and 2 bases at J, with 14 bases between the two ends. Looked up from germline, CDR1 is MRHNA and CDR2 is SNTAGT. There are 15 residues in the CDR3. The CDR3 DNA sequence: TGTGCCAGCAGCAAAACAGGGCCCCCCTACAATGAGCAGTTCTTC. Residues: CASSKTGPPYNEQFF.

The chain couples TRBV30 to TRBJ1-5; D is uncertain. Trimming took off 0 bases at V and 7 bases at J, with 7 bases between the two ends. This CDR3 is built from 12 residues. Germline assignment: CDR1 GTSNPN and CDR2 SVGIG (reference sequence). The CDR3 reads CAWSVLGQPQHF. The CDR3, as DNA: TGTGCCTGGAGTGTACTGGGGCAGCCCCAGCATTTT.

This clonotype showed up just a few times. The gene calls are TRBV7-9 and TRBJ2-7; 7 positions match TRBD2. The trim removed 4 bases at V and 5 bases at J, leaving 11 bases unmatched. The CDR3 consists of 15 residues. Germline lookup yields CDR1 SEHNR and CDR2 FQNEAQ (reference sequence). CDR3 in amino acids: CASSSQGGEIDEQYF. The CDR3 DNA sequence: TGTGCCAGCAGCTCCCAGGGAGGGGAAATCGACGAGCAGTACTTC.